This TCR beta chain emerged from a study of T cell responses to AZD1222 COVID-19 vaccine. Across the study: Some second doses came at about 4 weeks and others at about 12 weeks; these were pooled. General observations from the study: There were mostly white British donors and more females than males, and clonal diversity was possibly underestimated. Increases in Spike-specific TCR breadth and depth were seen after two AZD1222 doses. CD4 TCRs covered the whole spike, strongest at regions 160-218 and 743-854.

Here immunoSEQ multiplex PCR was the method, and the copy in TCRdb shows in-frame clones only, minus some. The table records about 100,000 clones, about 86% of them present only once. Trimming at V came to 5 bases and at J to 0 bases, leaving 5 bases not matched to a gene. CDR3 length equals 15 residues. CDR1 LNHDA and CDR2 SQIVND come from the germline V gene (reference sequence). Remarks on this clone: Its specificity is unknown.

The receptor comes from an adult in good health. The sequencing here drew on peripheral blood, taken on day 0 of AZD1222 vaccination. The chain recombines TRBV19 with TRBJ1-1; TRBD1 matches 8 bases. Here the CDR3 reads CASSSTGALNTEAFF. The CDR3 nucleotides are TGTGCCAGTAGTTCGACAGGGGCCCTGAACACTGAAGCTTTCTTT.